This T cell receptor beta chain appears in the sequencing data of a study of blood T cell repertoires in COVID-19. The data were produced by immunoSEQ multiplex PCR, yet TCRdb's version contains in-frame clones alone and is incomplete. The sample carries around 130,000 clones, 82% recorded once. Germline assignment: CDR1 SNHLY and CDR2 FYNNEI. The CDR3 loop spans 12 amino acids. V gave up 7 bases and J gave up 5 bases, with 11 bases separating them. The genes are TRBV2 and TRBJ2-5; tentative D call: TRBD1 (7 bases). The sequenced sample consisted of peripheral blood. The source of this sequence is a human donor in a cohort sampled during active COVID-19. CDR3 DNA: TGTGCCAGCACCCCAGGGGGGGAGACCCAGTACTTC. Amino acid sequence: CASTPGGETQYF.